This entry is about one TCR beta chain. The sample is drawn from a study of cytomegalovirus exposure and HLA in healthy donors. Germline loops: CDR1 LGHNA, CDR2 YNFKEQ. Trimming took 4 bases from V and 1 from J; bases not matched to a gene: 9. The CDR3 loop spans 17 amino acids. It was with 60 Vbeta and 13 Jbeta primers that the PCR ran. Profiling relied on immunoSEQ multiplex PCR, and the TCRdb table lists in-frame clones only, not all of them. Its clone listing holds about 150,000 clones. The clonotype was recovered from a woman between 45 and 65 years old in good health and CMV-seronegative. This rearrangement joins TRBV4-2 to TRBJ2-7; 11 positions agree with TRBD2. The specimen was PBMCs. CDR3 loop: CASSRRATSGSSYEQYF. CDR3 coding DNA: TGTGCCAGCAGCCGGCGAGCTACTAGCGGGAGTTCCTACGAGCAGTACTTC.